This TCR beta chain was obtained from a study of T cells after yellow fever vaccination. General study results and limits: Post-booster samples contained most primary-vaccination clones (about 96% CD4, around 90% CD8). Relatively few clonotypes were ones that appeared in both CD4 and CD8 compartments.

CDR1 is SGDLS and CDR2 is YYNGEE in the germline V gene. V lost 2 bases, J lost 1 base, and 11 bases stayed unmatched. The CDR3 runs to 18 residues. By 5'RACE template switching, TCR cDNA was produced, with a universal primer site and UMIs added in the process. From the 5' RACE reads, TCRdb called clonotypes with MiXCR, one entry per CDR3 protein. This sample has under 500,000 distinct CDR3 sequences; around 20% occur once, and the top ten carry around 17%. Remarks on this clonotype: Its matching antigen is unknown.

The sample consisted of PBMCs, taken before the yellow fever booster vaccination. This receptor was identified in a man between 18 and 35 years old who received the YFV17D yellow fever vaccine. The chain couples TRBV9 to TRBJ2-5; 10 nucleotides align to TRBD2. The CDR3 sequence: CASSVGIYSGGIQETQYF. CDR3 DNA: TGTGCCAGCAGCGTGGGAATCTATAGCGGGGGGATCCAAGAGACCCAGTACTTC.